This T cell receptor beta chain was identified during a study of T-cell reconstitution after alpha-beta-depleted transplantation in children. A word on this clonotype: Its antigen is still unknown. A much larger clonotype is one base distant, so this may be a read error.

Overall study results and limits: When one year had passed after transplant, most T-cell counts and diversity came from newly produced T cells. Reportedly, only several hundred clones from non-depleted graft cells drove alpha-beta T-cell counts at about two months. Day-60 TCRbeta diversity that was high in some patients was derived from surviving recipient T cells and thymic progenitors.

As it was prepared, the TCRbeta library received unique molecular identifiers. TCRdb re-called the PCR reads with MiXCR, one entry per CDR3 protein. The data contain approximately 650,000 distinct CDR3 sequences, roughly 14% of them singletons. Germline assignment: CDR1 DFQATT and CDR2 SNEGSKA (reference sequence). V dropped 3 bases and J dropped 6 bases, with 15 bases sitting between them. This CDR3 has 14 amino acids. The chain couples TRBV20-1 to TRBJ2-4; D unresolved. This material consisted of PBMCs, taken before TCRalphabeta/CD19-depleted stem cell transplant. The receptor's source is a girl aged 2 to 10 with congenital amegakaryocytic thrombocytopenia, due to receive a stem cell transplant. The DNA of the CDR3 is TGCAGTGCTAGTTGGGGTTTTGTCATAAACATTCAGTACTTC. Protein product: CSASWGFVINIQYF.